The sequence of this T cell receptor beta chain was determined in a study of T cell repertoires in cytomegalovirus infection. About the research overall: CMV infection plus the matching HLA type was flagged by public TCR beta signatures.

The table lists this clonotype with a few counts. Germline V gives CDR1 SQVTM, CDR2 ANQGSEA. Trimming removed 3 bases at V and 10 bases at J, with 16 bases between. The CDR3 consists of 13 residues. TCRdb reprocessed the reads with MiXCR, giving one entry per CDR3 protein. The sample holds 200,000 to 300,000 distinct CDR3 sequences, around 9% seen once. The sample taken for sequencing was PBMCs. This rearrangement joins TRBV29-1 to TRBJ2-1, with D uncertain. This clonotype originated in a human donor in good health (CMV status not recorded). Some clones in this sample may be carry-over from other donors' samples. The CDR3 loop reads CSVESENNAEQFF. The CDR3 coding sequence is TGCAGCGTTGAGTCTGAGAACAATGCCGAGCAGTTCTTC.